The 22 T cell receptor beta chains listed next were all sequenced from one sample in a study of beta chain features in type 1 diabetes. Study results and limitations: Patients with Type 1 diabetes showed moderately but significantly shorter TCRB CDR3s in all four CD4+ subsets.

For these receptors, no antigen is known. The sequenced template was cDNA made from the entire isolated RNA. Measured with immunoSEQ multiplex PCR; TCRdb has only the in-frame clones, and not every one. The sample has hundreds of thousands of clones, more than 12% seen once; the top ten hold just under 0.04%. The specimen was naive CD4+ T cells from blood. These receptors all stem from a man aged 18 to 30 with type 1 diabetes.

The CDR3, as DNA: TGTGCCTGGGAAGGTAGGCTCCAAGAGACCCAGTACTTC. Translated: CAWEGRLQETQYF. J is TRBJ2-5 and V is TRBV30, with no clear D. CDR3 length: 13 residues. In germline, CDR1 is GTSNPN, CDR2 SVGIG (reference sequence). V was shortened by 5 bases and J by 1 base, with 11 bases between the two germline ends.

The chain links TRBV29-1 to TRBJ1-4; D unresolved. The CDR3 loop spans 13 amino acids. CDR1 SQVTM and CDR2 ANQGSEA come from the germline V gene. With 1 base removed from V and 4 bases from J, the gap between germline ends came to 7 bases. The CDR3, as DNA: TGCAGCGTTGAAGGGGCAGGTAATGAAAAACTGTTTTTT. It translates to CSVEGAGNEKLFF. Supplemented by reference TRBV29-1 and TRBJ1-4, the full variable domain reads SAVISQKPSRDICQRGTSLTIQCQVDSQVTMMFWYRQQPGQSLTLIATANQGSEATYESGFVIDKFPISRPNLTFSTLTVSNMSPEDSSIYLCSVEGAGNEKLFFGSGTQLSVL.

In its sample, this clone was seen a few times. The chain uses TRBV30 and TRBJ2-7; possibly TRBD1 for D (6 bases). The V end lost 5 bases, the J end lost 0 bases, and 11 bases lay between the germline ends. This CDR3 region has 13 residues. Germline V gene lookup returns CDR1 GTSNPN and CDR2 SVGIG (reference sequence). In DNA form, the CDR3 reads TGTGCCTGGGGGCAGGGGTCCTCCTACGAGCAGTACTTC. Translation: CAWGQGSSYEQYF.

This clone has just a few counts. The rearrangement joins TRBV7-3 to TRBJ1-6, with a tentative D call TRBD1 (6 bases). The CDR3 is 15 amino acids. The V end lost 1 base, the J end lost 10 bases, and 14 bases lay between the germline ends. The germline V gene has CDR1 SGHTA and CDR2 FQGTGA. The CDR3 sequence: CASSLMPQGGSPLHF. The CDR3 DNA reads TGTGCCAGCAGCTTAATGCCACAGGGTGGATCACCCCTCCACTTT. The full variable domain, rest sourced from reference TRBV7-3 and TRBJ1-6, is GAGVSQTPSNKVTEKGKYVELRCDPISGHTALYWYRQSLGQGPEFLIYFQGTGAADDSGLPNDRFFAVRPEGSVSTLKIQRTERGDSAVYLCASSLMPQGGSPLHFGNGTRLTVT.

The chain couples TRBV18 to TRBJ2-5; D gene uncertain. Trimming took off 1 base at V and 2 bases at J, with 11 bases between the two ends. This CDR3 has 15 amino acids. Germline V lookup: CDR1 KGHSH, CDR2 LQKENI. This CDR3 is CASSPRVGGQETQYF. As DNA, the CDR3 is TGTGCCAGCTCACCACGTGTCGGCGGACAAGAGACCCAGTACTTC.

About this clone itself: The sample contains more than one DNA sequence encoding this CDR3. The chain is built from TRBV4-3 and TRBJ1-2; possible D gene TRBD1, 6 bases. The germline V gene has CDR1 LGHNA and CDR2 YSLEER. The V end was cut by 0 bases, the J end by 2 bases, with 7 bases between. The CDR3 sequence is 14 residues long. CDR3: CASSQDQGNYGYTF. CDR3 in DNA: TGCGCCAGCAGCCAAGATCAGGGGAACTATGGCTACACCTTC.

The chain couples TRBV6-5 to TRBJ1-5, with no clear D. The length of the CDR3 is 13 residues. Between the trimmed V and J ends, which lost 8 bases and 3 bases, there was a span of 11 bases. Germline CDR1 is MNHEY and CDR2 is SVGAGI. CDR3 bases: TGTGCCAGCGGGCCGACCCCCAATCAGCCCCAGCATTTT. Residues: CASGPTPNQPQHF.

The chain uses TRBV5-1 and TRBJ2-5, with D perhaps matching TRBD2 (6 bases). The CDR3 is 14 residues long. The germline V gene has CDR1 SGHRS and CDR2 YFSETQ. V lost 3 bases and J 5 bases, leaving 14 bases between the germline ends. The DNA for the CDR3 is TGCGCCAGCAGCTCTGGGACTTCGGAGGAGACCCAGTACTTC. Its protein product is CASSSGTSEETQYF.

The J gene is TRBJ1-1, the V gene TRBV29-1; D is uncertain. Germline lookup yields CDR1 SQVTM and CDR2 ANQGSEA. The CDR3 is 15 amino acids. Deletions cut 4 bases from V and 2 bases from J, with 17 bases between. The CDR3 protein is CSVVPLQRLNTEAFF. The CDR3 DNA reads TGCAGCGTTGTCCCCCTACAGCGTCTCAACACTGAAGCTTTCTTT.

The chain joins TRBV20-1 to TRBJ1-5, with D perhaps TRBD1 (6 bases). Germline V lookup: CDR1 DFQATT, CDR2 SNEGSKA (reference sequence). Deletions cut 5 bases from V and 6 bases from J, with 8 bases between. The CDR3 has 11 residues. The CDR3 is CSAPGVQPQHF. CDR3 bases: TGCAGTGCTCCAGGGGTTCAGCCCCAGCATTTT.

This clone showed up just a few times. CDR3 loop: CASSAEVAERIQYF. The CDR3 DNA reads TGTGCCAGCAGTGCAGAGGTAGCGGAACGCATTCAGTACTTC. V usage is TRBV2 and J usage is TRBJ2-4; tentatively, D is TRBD2 (6 bases). The CDR3 spans 14 residues. V dropped 4 bases and J dropped 9 bases, with 16 bases sitting between them. Germline V gene sequence: CDR1 SNHLY, CDR2 FYNNEI.

This clone was seen only a few times. V and J are TRBV6-6 and TRBJ2-7; D remains unclear. V gave up 6 bases and J gave up 3 bases, with 6 bases separating them. This CDR3 is built from 11 residues. Germline lookup yields CDR1 MNHNY and CDR2 SVGAGI (reference sequence). The CDR3 DNA reads TGTGCCAGCAGAGCAGGCTACGAGCAGTACTTC. It codes for CASRAGYEQYF.

The CDR3, as DNA: TGTGCCTCCAAGGGACAGGGGAACACTGAAGCTTTCTTT. This sequence encodes CASKGQGNTEAFF. This chain joins TRBV10-3 and TRBJ1-1, with TRBD1 matching 9 bases. This CDR3 spans 13 amino acids. After removal of 11 bases from V and 1 base from J, the junction contained 5 bases not matched to a gene. Looked up from germline, CDR1 is ENHRY and CDR2 is SYGVKD.

This clone occurred a few times. This chain uses TRBV5-6 with TRBJ2-7; D ambiguous. The CDR3 spans 11 residues. V was trimmed by 4 bases and J by 6 bases, leaving 8 bases between them. Germline assignment: CDR1 SGHDT and CDR2 YYEEEE. CDR3 nucleotides: TGTGCCAGCAGCATAAAACGCGAGCAGTACTTC. It translates to CASSIKREQYF. Full variable domain (remainder filled in from reference TRBV5-6 and TRBJ2-7): DAGVTQSPTHLIKTRGQQVTLRCSPKSGHDTVSWYQQALGQGPQFIFQYYEEEERQRGNFPDRFSGHQFPNYSSELNVNALLLGDSALYLCASSIKREQYFGPGTRLTVT.

In its sample, this clone was seen a few times. V is TRBV4-3 and J is TRBJ2-4, with 7 bases matching TRBD1. Germline V gives CDR1 LGHNA, CDR2 YSLEER. The CDR3 sequence is 16 residues long. Unmatched junction bases numbered 6, after V lost 3 bases and J lost 1 base. Here the CDR3 DNA reads TGCGCCAGCAGCCAGCCGCTACAGGGGGCCAAAAACATTCAGTACTTC. It encodes CASSQPLQGAKNIQYF.

The chain has TRBV7-2 and TRBJ1-5; weak D call: TRBD1 (5 bases). The ends were cut back, 4 bases at V and 4 bases at J, with 17 bases in the middle. The CDR3 has 16 amino acids. Germline CDR1 SGHTA, CDR2 FQGNSA. In DNA form, the CDR3 reads TGTGCCAGCAGCTCCCACAGGCCCGGAGGTAATCAGCCCCAGCATTTT. Amino acids: CASSSHRPGGNQPQHF. The whole variable domain, remainder taken from reference TRBV7-2 and TRBJ1-5, is GAGVSQSPSNKVTEKGKDVELRCDPISGHTALYWYRQSLGQGLEFLIYFQGNSAPDKSGLPSDRFSAERTGGSVSTLTIQRTQQEDSAVYLCASSSHRPGGNQPQHFGDGTRLSIL.

A note on this clone: Different DNA sequences within this sample yield the same CDR3. The genes are TRBV30 and TRBJ1-5; unclear D gene. The CDR3 covers 14 residues. The V end was cut by 0 bases, the J end by 0 bases, with 6 bases between. Germline loops: CDR1 GTSNPN, CDR2 SVGIG (reference sequence). The CDR3 sequence is CAWSVLSSNQPQHF. CDR3 coding DNA: TGTGCCTGGAGTGTACTAAGTAGCAATCAGCCCCAGCATTTT.

This clone was found many times. The chain has TRBV14 and TRBJ1-1; D might be TRBD1 (5 bases). CDR3 length equals 12 residues. Germline V gene data show CDR1 as SGHDN and CDR2 as FVKESK. The germline V and J ends were trimmed by 3 bases and 4 bases, with 6 bases remaining between them. Here the CDR3 DNA reads TGTGCCAGCAGCCAGGGGGGCACTGAAGCTTTCTTT. Encoded protein: CASSQGGTEAFF.

The chain employs TRBV7-2 and TRBJ2-3, with unresolved D. Trimming took off 2 bases at V and 2 bases at J, with 11 bases between the two ends. This CDR3 contains 15 residues. Germline loops: CDR1 SGHTA, CDR2 FQGNSA. DNA of the CDR3: TGTGCCAGCAGCTTAATAGGTGACCTCACAGATACGCAGTATTTT. Translated: CASSLIGDLTDTQYF.

The rearrangement joins TRBV25-1 to TRBJ2-5; 8 bases fit TRBD1. The J call may be in error: the DNA end matches TRBJ2-7 better. Germline CDR1 reads MGHDK; CDR2 reads SYGVNS. The CDR3 runs 13 residues. CDR3 DNA sequence: TGTGCCAGCTCTACGACAGGGGTCTACGAGCAGTACTTC. Amino acids: CASSTTGVYEQYF.

This clone was observed a few times. The chain couples TRBV23-1 to TRBJ2-1, with D maybe TRBD2 (5 bases). TRBV23-1 belongs to the ORF category, with a function that is uncertain. This CDR3 region has 15 residues. V shed 4 bases and J shed 0 bases, with 10 bases lying between them. CDR3 sequence (DNA): TGCGCCAGCAGTCCAGCGGCGTGCTCCTACAATGAGCAGTTCTTC. Amino acid sequence: CASSPAACSYNEQFF.

J is TRBJ1-6 and V is TRBV15; D ambiguous. The CDR3 sequence is 15 residues long. V was pared by 3 bases and J by 8 bases, with 14 bases between. Looked up from germline, CDR1 is LNHNV and CDR2 is YYDKDF (reference sequence). CDR3 nucleotide sequence: TGTGCCACCAGCAGGGTAGGACTGGACGATTCACCCCTCCACTTT. It codes for CATSRVGLDDSPLHF.